These 9 T cell receptor beta chains came from one sample sequenced in a study of shared clonotypes between healthy human individuals. Sequencing was performed with immunoSEQ multiplex PCR; in TCRdb, only in-frame clones are kept and a portion is missing. Here the sample spans roughly 2.5 million clones, just over 90% being singletons. The material sequenced was naive CD4+ T cells sorted from blood. Sample subset: CD45RA+ positively selected. Source of these receptors: a man between 18 and 29 years old in good health.

This rearrangement joins TRBV5-1 to TRBJ1-4; D remains unclear. The CDR3 has 14 residues. Germline CDR1 reads SGHRS; CDR2 reads YFSETQ. With 0 bases removed from V and 10 bases from J, the gap between germline ends came to 13 bases. The CDR3 protein is CASSLETSRLKLFF. Written as DNA, the CDR3 is TGCGCCAGCAGCTTGGAGACCTCGCGATTAAAACTGTTTTTT.

The chain links TRBV6-1 to TRBJ2-3, with a tentative D call TRBD2 (5 bases). V dropped 0 bases and J dropped 6 bases, with 13 bases sitting between them. Germline lookup yields CDR1 MNHNS and CDR2 SASEGT. CDR3 length: 15 amino acids. This CDR3 is CASSEALTGMDTQYF. The CDR3, as DNA: TGTGCCAGCAGTGAAGCGCTCACCGGGATGGATACGCAGTATTTT.

The gene calls are TRBV28 and TRBJ1-5; D unresolved. Germline V lookup: CDR1 MDHEN, CDR2 SYDVKM. V was cut by 6 bases and J by 3 bases, with 18 bases left in between. The CDR3 covers 16 residues. CDR3 nucleotides: TGTGCCAGCAGCTTGACCGACTGGTATAACAATCAGCCCCAGCATTTT. Amino acids: CASSLTDWYNNQPQHF.

This clone was detected only once. V usage is TRBV9 and J usage is TRBJ2-5; TRBD2 aligns across 14 bases. The germline CDR1 and CDR2 sequences are SGDLS and YYNGEE. CDR3 size: 16 residues. V dropped 4 bases and J dropped 5; count of bases not matched to a gene: 7. The CDR3 DNA reads as TGTGCCAGCAGCATCGGGACTAGCGGGAGAGGGGAGACCCAGTACTTC. Encoded protein: CASSIGTSGRGETQYF.

The chain recombines TRBV11-2 with TRBJ2-1; perhaps TRBD2 as D (5 bases). The germline gives CDR1 SGHAT, CDR2 FQNNGV. This CDR3 comprises 14 residues. The V end was cut by 10 bases, the J end by 1 base, with 14 bases between. Here the CDR3 reads CATQRRMSYNEQFF. CDR3 DNA sequence: TGTGCCACCCAGAGGAGGATGTCCTACAATGAGCAGTTCTTC. Together with reference TRBV11-2 and TRBJ2-1, the CDR3 gives the full variable domain: EAGVAQSPRYKIIEKRQSVAFWCNPISGHATLYWYQQILGQGPKLLIQFQNNGVVDDSQLPKDRFSAERLKGVDSTLKIQPAKLEDSAVYLCATQRRMSYNEQFFGPGTRLTVL.

This clone appeared once. The chain carries TRBV7-2 and TRBJ2-5; D remains ambiguous. The germline gives CDR1 SGHTA, CDR2 FQGNSA. CDR3 length equals 15 residues. The V and J ends lost 1 base and 5 bases respectively, with 14 bases between them. Here the CDR3 DNA reads TGTGCCAGCAGCTTAGGGGTCGGGCTAGGTGAGACCCAGTACTTC. This translates into CASSLGVGLGETQYF.

The rearrangement links TRBV5-4 to TRBJ2-5; perhaps D is TRBD1 or TRBD2 (6 bases each). The CDR3 consists of 16 residues. Per the germline V gene, CDR1 is SGHNT and CDR2 is YYREEE (reference sequence). The ends were cut back, 2 bases at V and 5 bases at J, with 19 bases in the middle. The CDR3 sequence is CASSFDPVTGRETQYF. DNA for the CDR3: TGTGCCAGCAGCTTTGATCCCGTCACAGGGAGGGAGACCCAGTACTTC.

This chain links TRBV28 with TRBJ2-7; D is perhaps TRBD1 or TRBD2 (5 bases each). The CDR3 contains 14 residues. Germline CDR1 MDHEN, CDR2 SYDVKM. The germline V and J ends were trimmed by 4 bases and 2 bases, with 12 bases remaining between them. The CDR3 region is CASSSHTGPYEQYF. The CDR3 nucleotides are TGTGCCAGCAGTTCCCACACGGGGCCCTACGAGCAGTACTTC.

The rearrangement links TRBV28 to TRBJ2-7; TRBD2 matches at 7 bases. Unmatched junction bases numbered 3, after V lost 3 bases and J lost 4 bases. The CDR3 runs 13 residues. Germline CDR1 reads MDHEN; CDR2 reads SYDVKM. The CDR3 protein is CASSFGGRYEQYF. CDR3 in DNA: TGTGCCAGCAGTTTCGGGGGGAGGTACGAGCAGTACTTC.